This T cell receptor (beta chain) was sequenced for a study of cytomegalovirus exposure and HLA in healthy donors. Looked up from germline, CDR1 is ENHRY and CDR2 is SYGVKD. The CDR3 totals 14 residues. With V trimmed by 4 bases and J by 2 bases, 1 base remained unmatched. The PCR employed 60 Vbeta primers together with 13 Jbeta primers. In the original analysis: A later analysis counted 80 million or so unique TCR beta chains, around 10 million shared. The method was immunoSEQ multiplex PCR; TCRdb's version includes in-frame clones alone and lacks a portion of them. That table furnishes V, J and clone size, whereas the DNA furnished D and trimming. The table shows 110,000 to 150,000 clones, with around two thirds occurring only once. On this clone itself: What it recognizes is unknown.

General study findings and limits: For TCR beta chains, V- and J-gene trimming was later linked to a missense DCLRE1C variant. In a later analysis, specific HLA alleles were associated with some 16,000 TCR beta sequences at a 0.05 false discovery rate.

The genes are TRBV10-3 and TRBJ2-3; TRBD2 matches 9 bases. Sample: PBMCs. This TCR was sampled from a woman aged 55-70 years in good health and CMV-seropositive. The CDR3 sequence: CAISASGVTDTQYF. DNA of the CDR3: TGTGCCATCAGTGCTAGCGGGGTCACAGATACGCAGTATTTT.